The 15 T cell receptor beta chains listed next were all sequenced from one sample in a study of blood T cell repertoires in COVID-19. The method was immunoSEQ multiplex PCR; TCRdb's version includes in-frame clones alone and lacks a portion of them. The table lists 100,000 to 150,000 clones, around 80% of them singletons, with 37% in the top ten. Sequenced material: peripheral blood. Receptor source: a middle-aged man with active or convalescent COVID-19.

The chain couples TRBV24-1 to TRBJ2-2; D remains ambiguous. Per germline, CDR1 KGHDR and CDR2 SFDVKD. V was trimmed by 3 bases and J by 7 bases, leaving 8 bases between them. The CDR3 totals 13 residues. Written as DNA, the CDR3 is TGTGCCACCAGTGATCCCCCAGGCGGGGAGCTGTTTTTT. Its protein product is CATSDPPGGELFF.

The chain recombines TRBV6-2 or TRBV6-3 with TRBJ1-1, with D possibly being TRBD1 (6 bases). The CDR3 runs to 17 residues. Germline values: CDR1 MNHEY, CDR2 SVGEGT. The V end lost 3 bases, the J end lost 0 bases, and 17 bases lay between the germline ends. The CDR3 here is CASSYSAYRAMNTEAFF. CDR3 bases: TGTGCCAGCAGTTATTCCGCTTACAGGGCCATGAACACTGAAGCTTTCTTT.

This clone appeared once. Here the CDR3 reads CASSSLTETNQPQHF. The CDR3 region has the DNA TGTGCCAGCAGCTCATTGACAGAGACTAATCAGCCCCAGCATTTT. The rearrangement links TRBV11-2 to TRBJ1-5; tentative D call: TRBD1 (5 bases). V was shortened by 4 bases and J by 4 bases, with 14 bases between the two germline ends. Germline V CDR1 and CDR2: SGHAT, FQNNGV. The CDR3 runs 15 residues.

This clone appeared a single time. This sequence joins TRBV5-4 and TRBJ1-4; possible D gene TRBD1, 5 bases. Deletions cut 4 bases from V and 7 bases from J, with 11 bases between. The germline V gene has CDR1 SGHNT and CDR2 YYREEE (reference sequence). This CDR3 comprises 13 residues. The CDR3 here is CASSAGSAEKLFF. The CDR3 DNA follows: TGTGCCAGCAGCGCAGGGTCGGCTGAAAAACTGTTTTTT.

This clone was counted between two and nine times. This chain connects TRBV19 to TRBJ2-7, with 11 positions matching TRBD2. CDR3 length equals 19 residues. Trimming cost V 4 bases and J 0 bases; bases outside gene matches: 14. Looked up from germline, CDR1 is LNHDA and CDR2 is SQIVND (reference sequence). CDR3 DNA sequence: TGTGCCAGTAGTAGCCGTCCCGGGACTAGCGGTCCGGCCTCCTACGAGCAGTACTTC. Translation gives CASSSRPGTSGPASYEQYF.

This rearrangement joins TRBV5-4 to TRBJ1-6; D is possibly TRBD1 (6 bases). CDR3 size: 15 residues. Germline lookup yields CDR1 SGHNT and CDR2 YYREEE (reference sequence). Trimming took 3 bases from V and 7 from J, leaving 14 bases between them. CDR3 sequence (DNA): TGTGCCAGCAGCTATGCCGGACAGAGGAATTCACCCCTCCACTTT. Its protein is CASSYAGQRNSPLHF.

The genes are TRBV4-1 and TRBJ2-5; perhaps TRBD1 as D (6 bases). Germline CDR1 MGHRA, CDR2 YSYEKL. V was clipped by 4 bases and J by 4 bases, with 10 bases between them. The CDR3 covers 13 residues. Here the CDR3 reads CASSLGARETQYF. CDR3 in DNA: TGCGCCAGCAGCCTGGGGGCAAGAGAGACCCAGTACTTC.

The V and J genes are TRBV11-2 and TRBJ1-2; D may be TRBD1 (6 bases). The CDR3 spans 14 residues. V was trimmed by 0 bases and J by 4 bases, leaving 9 bases between them. Germline V lookup: CDR1 SGHAT, CDR2 FQNNGV. CDR3 DNA: TGTGCCAGCAGCTTAGAGGGGGCGGCCTATGGCTACACCTTC. Protein: CASSLEGAAYGYTF.

Of note for this clone: This sample includes further DNA sequences coding for the same CDR3. V and J are TRBV29-1 and TRBJ2-7, with D perhaps matching TRBD2 (6 bases). The germline V gene has CDR1 SQVTM and CDR2 ANQGSEA. CDR3 size: 12 residues. Trimming took off 4 bases at V and 4 bases at J, with 11 bases between the two ends. CDR3 coding DNA: TGCAGCGTTGGGGACCGGGGGTACGAGCAGTACTTC. Its protein product is CSVGDRGYEQYF.

The rearrangement joins TRBV6-2 or TRBV6-3 to TRBJ2-1, with 10 bases that match TRBD1. The junction had 8 bases not matched to a gene; V was cut back by 5 bases and J by 4 bases. The germline V gene has CDR1 MNHEY and CDR2 SVGEGT. CDR3 length: 16 amino acids. The CDR3: CASSPGTGVKYNEQFF. CDR3 sequence (DNA): TGTGCCAGCAGTCCCGGGACAGGGGTTAAATACAATGAGCAGTTCTTC.

The chain has TRBV30 and TRBJ2-5; D unclear. Between the trimmed V and J ends, which lost 1 base and 5 bases, there was a span of 14 bases. This CDR3 contains 14 residues. In germline, CDR1 is GTSNPN, CDR2 SVGIG (reference sequence). CDR3 protein: CAWSGLPRGETQYF. CDR3 nucleotides: TGTGCCTGGAGTGGACTCCCCCGCGGCGAGACCCAGTACTTC.

This clone has just one count. The gene calls are TRBV15 and TRBJ1-2, with D tentatively TRBD1 (6 bases). Germline V gene data show CDR1 as LNHNV and CDR2 as YYDKDF (reference sequence). This CDR3 has 14 amino acids. V was shortened by 0 bases and J by 8 bases, with 13 bases between the two germline ends. CDR3 residues: CATSRDRGARGYTF. The CDR3 DNA is TGTGCCACCAGCAGAGATCGGGGGGCGAGGGGCTACACCTTC. Full variable domain (outside the CDR3, taken from reference TRBV15 and TRBJ1-2): DAMVIQNPRYQVTQFGKPVTLSCSQTLNHNVMYWYQQKSSQAPKLLFHYYDKDFNNEADTPDNFQSRRPNTSFCFLDIRSPGLGDTAMYLCATSRDRGARGYTFGSGTRLTVV.

The gene calls are TRBV11-3 and TRBJ1-1; 10 bases agree with TRBD1. V was pared by 5 bases and J by 6 bases, with 12 bases of the junction left unmatched. The CDR3 is made up of 16 amino acids. The germline V gene has CDR1 SGHNT and CDR2 YENEEA. CDR3 loop: CASSERSGTGVPEAFF. CDR3 sequence (DNA): TGTGCCAGCAGCGAACGGAGTGGGACAGGGGTCCCTGAAGCTTTCTTT.

Remarks on this clone: Possible read error: a much larger clone is one base away. The same CDR3 can be traced to other DNA sequences in this sample. V usage is TRBV28 and J usage is TRBJ2-7; 7 bases are shared with TRBD1. With 4 bases clipped from V and 2 bases from J, the junction kept 5 bases outside the gene matches. The length of the CDR3 is 14 residues. Germline CDR1 is MDHEN and CDR2 is SYDVKM. The CDR3 DNA reads TGTGCCAGCAGTTCCGGGACAGTCCCCTACGAGCAGTACTTC. Its translation is CASSSGTVPYEQYF.

The chain couples TRBV5-6 to TRBJ2-3; 7 nucleotides match TRBD2. The V and J ends lost 2 bases and 2 bases, in that order; junction bases with no gene match: 8. The CDR3 has 16 amino acids. The germline V gene encodes CDR1 SGHDT and CDR2 YYEEEE. The CDR3 sequence: CASSFSGRANTDTQYF. DNA for the CDR3: TGTGCCAGCAGCTTCTCGGGGAGGGCTAACACAGATACGCAGTATTTT.